The T cell receptor (beta chain) described here comes from a study of T cell responses to AZD1222 COVID-19 vaccine. Method: immunoSEQ multiplex PCR; TCRdb's copy keeps in-frame clones and lacks some. The sample includes about 55,000 clones, 80% to 90% seen only once; the top ten take about 2%. This clone has a single count. The sequence was collected from an adult in good health. The sequencing here drew on peripheral blood, taken on day 0 of AZD1222 vaccination.

This CDR3 reads CASNPSGPGVTEQFF. CDR3 nucleotide sequence: TGTGCCAGCAATCCTAGCGGGCCCGGGGTCACTGAGCAGTTCTTC. V and J are TRBV7-9 and TRBJ2-1, with TRBD2 matching over 8 bases. The CDR3 has 15 amino acids. V lost 7 bases and J lost 9; bases outside the gene matches: 14. CDR1 and CDR2 (germline): SEHNR, FQNEAQ (reference sequence).